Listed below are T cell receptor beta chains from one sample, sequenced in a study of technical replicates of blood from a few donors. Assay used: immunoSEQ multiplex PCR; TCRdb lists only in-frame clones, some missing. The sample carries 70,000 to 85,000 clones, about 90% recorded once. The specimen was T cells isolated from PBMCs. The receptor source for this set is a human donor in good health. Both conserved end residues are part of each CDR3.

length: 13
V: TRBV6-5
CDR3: CASSYEAEVEAFF

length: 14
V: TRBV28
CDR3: CASLGLGGTETQYF

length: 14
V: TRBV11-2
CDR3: CASSLGHRPWGYTF

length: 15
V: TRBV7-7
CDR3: CASSLLRGAQETQYF

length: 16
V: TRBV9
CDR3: CASSVTGTRVSDTQYF

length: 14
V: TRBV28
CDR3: CASSPTGNTGELFF

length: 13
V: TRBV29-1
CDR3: CSVPGQGSLGYTF

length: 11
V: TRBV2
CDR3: CASKEGYEQYF

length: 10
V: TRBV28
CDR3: CASRDKEQFF

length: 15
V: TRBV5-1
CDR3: CAILQGAVQKETQYF

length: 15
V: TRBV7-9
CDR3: CASSDYRGSYNEQFF

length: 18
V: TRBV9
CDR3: CASSVVASGGGRADTQYF

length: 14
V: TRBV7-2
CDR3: CASSWDTRVSPLHF

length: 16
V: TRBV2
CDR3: CASSEPPDYSNEKLFF

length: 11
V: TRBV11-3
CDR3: CASSPSYEQYF

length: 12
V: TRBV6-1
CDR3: CASSVTGAEQFF

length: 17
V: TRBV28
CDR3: CASSLRLAGILVDEQYF

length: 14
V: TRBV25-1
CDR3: CASSGQGAPGELFF

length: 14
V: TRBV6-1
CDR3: CASTTGQRREKLFF

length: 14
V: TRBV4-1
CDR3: CASSQFEGVLEAFF

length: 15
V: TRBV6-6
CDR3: CASSPLTGEPYEQYF

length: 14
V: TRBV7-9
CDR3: CASSLGTADEKLFF

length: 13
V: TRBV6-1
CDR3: CASTGQGNTEAFF

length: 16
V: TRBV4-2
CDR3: CASSQGRGLVSYEQYF

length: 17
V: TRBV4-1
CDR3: CASSLRDSEMLSYGYTF

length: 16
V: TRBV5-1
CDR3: CASSQTVSSYNSPLHF

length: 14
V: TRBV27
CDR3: CASSGQRDTQEAFF

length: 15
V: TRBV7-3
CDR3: CASSLRTGTTDTQYF

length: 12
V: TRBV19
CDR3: CASRTGIYGYTF

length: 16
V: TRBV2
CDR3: CASSARAGTPLREQYF

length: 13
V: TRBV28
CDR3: CASSLRQGGEKYF

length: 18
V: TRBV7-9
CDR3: CASSKGRGAPAGSDGYTF

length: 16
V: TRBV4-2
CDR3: CASSQDMGQINYGYTF

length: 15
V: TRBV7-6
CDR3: CASRDSRLGNTEAFF

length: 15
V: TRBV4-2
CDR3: CASSQEGQGGYEQYF

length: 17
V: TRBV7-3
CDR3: CASSLTVSPGPYNEQFF

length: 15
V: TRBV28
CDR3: CASVPGGSGANVLTF

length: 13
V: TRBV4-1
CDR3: CASRSSGQETQYF

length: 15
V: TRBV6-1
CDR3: CASSEGSQGTYEQYF

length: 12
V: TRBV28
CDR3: CASSTGSSPLHF

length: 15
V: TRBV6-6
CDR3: CASSYRTGDTDTQYF

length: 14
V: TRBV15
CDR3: CATSRGPLGYGYTF

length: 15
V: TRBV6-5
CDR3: CASSYGQGTDYGYTF

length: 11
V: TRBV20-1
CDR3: CSARTSAEQYF

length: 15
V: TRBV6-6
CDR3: CASSYSAGGSYEQYF

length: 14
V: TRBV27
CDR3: CASSLMTGNQPQHF

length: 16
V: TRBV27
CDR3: CASSLYGAGGTYEQYF

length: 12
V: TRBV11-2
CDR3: CASSPVYNEQFF

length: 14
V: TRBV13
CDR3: CASSQAGGNTEAFF

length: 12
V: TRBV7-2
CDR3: CASSAQGYEQYF

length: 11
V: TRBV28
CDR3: CASTSTGELFF

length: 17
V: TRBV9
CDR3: CASSVAGGGTAIEKLFF

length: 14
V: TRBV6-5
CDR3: CASRQTPGHGELFF

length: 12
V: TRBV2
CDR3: CASRGAAREQYF

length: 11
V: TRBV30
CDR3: CAWRGRGKLFF